These 19 T cell receptor beta chains came from one sample sequenced in a study of cytomegalovirus exposure and HLA in healthy donors. A multiplex PCR was run with 60 Vbeta primers and 13 Jbeta primers. The method was immunoSEQ multiplex PCR; TCRdb's version includes in-frame clones alone and lacks a portion of them. The sample consists of tens of thousands of clones, around 75% of them appearing once. Sequenced input: PBMCs. The receptors were gathered from a woman aged 35 to 49 in good health and CMV-seropositive.

The CDR3 here is CAWGRDTSFNYGYTF. The CDR3 DNA follows: TGTGCCTGGGGCCGGGACACTTCCTTTAACTATGGCTACACCTTC. The chain joins TRBV30 to TRBJ1-2; perhaps TRBD1 as D (6 bases). The CDR3 spans 15 residues. Germline V gene lookup returns CDR1 GTSNPN and CDR2 SVGIG (reference sequence). Trimming took 5 bases from V and 1 from J, leaving 17 bases between them.

This rearrangement joins TRBV27 to TRBJ1-5, with no clear D. V shed 3 bases and J shed 6 bases, with 12 bases lying between them. This CDR3 is 14 amino acids long. The germline V gene encodes CDR1 MNHEY and CDR2 SMNVEV (reference sequence). The CDR3 DNA is TGTGCCAGCAGTTTCGGGATGCAGGTTCAGCCCCAGCATTTT. Encoded protein: CASSFGMQVQPQHF.

The rearrangement uses TRBV9 and TRBJ2-7, with 10 bases lining up with TRBD1. Germline V lookup: CDR1 SGDLS, CDR2 YYNGEE. The J segment lost 5 bases and the V segment lost 4 bases, leaving 6 bases of the junction unmatched. This CDR3 is 14 amino acids long. The DNA for the CDR3 is TGTGCCAGCAGCCCAGGGACAGGGGTCGACGAGCAGTACTTC. Its protein is CASSPGTGVDEQYF.

V and J are TRBV6-5 and TRBJ1-6, with 8 bases identical to TRBD1. The CDR3 loop spans 16 amino acids. From germline, CDR1 is MNHEY and CDR2 SVGAGI. V gave up 2 bases and J gave up 8 bases; unmatched junction bases: 8. The CDR3 DNA sequence: TGTGCCAGCAGTTACAACCCCAGGGGGCCCGATTCACCCCTCCACTTT. Translating gives CASSYNPRGPDSPLHF.

This clone was seen a handful of times. The rearrangement joins TRBV19 to TRBJ2-1; 8 nucleotides match TRBD2. CDR3 length: 14 residues. Trimming cost V 3 bases and J 7 bases; bases outside gene matches: 5. Germline V gene data show CDR1 as LNHDA and CDR2 as SQIVND (reference sequence). CDR3 nucleotides: TGTGCCAGTAGTATCTCGTCTAGCGGGAATGAGCAGTTCTTC. It encodes CASSISSSGNEQFF.

The CDR3 spells CASSVEALGQKYGYTF. CDR3 nucleotides: TGTGCCAGCAGCGTAGAGGCCCTGGGACAGAAATATGGCTACACCTTC. The chain combines TRBV9 with TRBJ1-2, with 7 bases fitting TRBD1. V was pared by 0 bases and J by 5 bases, with 10 bases of the junction left unmatched. Germline CDR1 reads SGDLS; CDR2 reads YYNGEE. CDR3 length: 16 residues.

The rearrangement links TRBV19 to TRBJ1-4; D perhaps matches TRBD1 (5 bases). Trimming shortened V by 1 base and J by 5 bases, and 11 bases separated the two germline ends. This CDR3 spans 15 amino acids. CDR1 and CDR2 from the germline V gene are LNHDA and SQIVND (reference sequence). The CDR3 is CASSIVSGGNEKLFF. In DNA, the CDR3 is TGTGCCAGTAGTATAGTATCCGGGGGGAATGAAAAACTGTTTTTT.

The V call is TRBV7-2, the J call TRBJ1-5; D is unresolved. V shed 3 bases and J shed 5 bases, with 8 bases lying between them. Germline-derived CDR1 and CDR2 are SGHTA and FQGNSA. CDR3 size: 13 residues. CDR3 nucleotides: TGTGCCAGCAGCTTTTTATTTGATCAGCCCCAGCATTTT. It codes for CASSFLFDQPQHF.

This clone was observed a few times. The chain uses TRBV7-9 and TRBJ1-4; D is ambiguous. The V and J ends lost 5 bases and 7 bases respectively, with 8 bases between them. The CDR3 consists of 12 residues. Germline CDR1 SEHNR, CDR2 FQNEAQ (reference sequence). DNA of the CDR3: TGTGCCAGCAGCACTGTCCCTGAAAAACTGTTTTTT. Translating it yields CASSTVPEKLFF.

V is TRBV5-6 and J is TRBJ2-7; 7 positions agree with TRBD1. V was pared by 3 bases and J by 7 bases, with 7 bases of the junction left unmatched. Germline V gene data show CDR1 as SGHDT and CDR2 as YYEEEE. The CDR3 runs to 13 residues. CDR3 amino acids: CASSSSVQGEQYF. In DNA form, the CDR3 reads TGTGCCAGCAGCTCCAGCGTACAGGGGGAGCAGTACTTC.

The rearrangement uses TRBV28 and TRBJ2-5; 13 nucleotides match TRBD2. V trimming: 1 base; J trimming: 2 bases; junction bases outside the gene matches: 4. Germline values: CDR1 MDHEN, CDR2 SYDVKM. This CDR3 comprises 17 residues. The CDR3 sequence is CASSLLTSGRHQETQYF. The CDR3 coding sequence is TGTGCCAGCAGTTTATTGACTAGCGGGAGGCATCAAGAGACCCAGTACTTC.

The chain couples TRBV6-5 to TRBJ2-1; TRBD1 is a possible D gene (5 bases). Germline V gene data show CDR1 as MNHEY and CDR2 as SVGAGI. CDR3 length equals 15 residues. Trimming took off 2 bases at V and 0 bases at J, with 8 bases between the two ends. This chain's CDR3 is CASSYLGDSYNEQFF. CDR3 coding DNA: TGTGCCAGCAGTTACCTAGGGGACTCCTACAATGAGCAGTTCTTC.

The CDR3 spells CASTRDRNNQPQHF. The DNA of the CDR3 is TGTGCCAGCACAAGAGACAGGAATAATCAGCCCCAGCATTTT. The chain combines TRBV2 with TRBJ1-5, with D possibly TRBD1 on 6 matching bases. Germline CDR1 and CDR2: SNHLY and FYNNEI. Trimming stripped 7 bases from V and 4 bases from J, with 14 bases between. This CDR3 is built from 14 residues.

This sequence joins TRBV30 and TRBJ2-2; possibly TRBD2 for D (7 bases). Germline CDR1 GTSNPN, CDR2 SVGIG (reference sequence). This CDR3 contains 13 residues. Trimming pared 3 bases from V and 6 bases from J, leaving 11 bases between. DNA of the CDR3: TGTGCCTGGAGCCGGGGGGCCTCCGGGGAGCTGTTTTTT. Translating it yields CAWSRGASGELFF.

The sample holds one count of this clone. The V and J genes are TRBV6-5 and TRBJ2-1; maybe TRBD2 (6 bases). The CDR3 runs to 15 residues. The V gene's germline CDR1 is MNHEY and CDR2 SVGAGI. Trimming shortened V by 6 bases and J by 6 bases, and 18 bases separated the two germline ends. CDR3 bases: TGTGCCAGCAGGGGAGAGCGGACCGGGGGCAATGAGCAGTTCTTC. It codes for CASRGERTGGNEQFF.

The J gene is TRBJ1-4, the V gene TRBV5-1; possibly TRBD1 for D (5 bases). V dropped 5 bases and J dropped 6 bases, with 17 bases sitting between them. CDR3 length: 15 residues. Germline V lookup: CDR1 SGHRS, CDR2 YFSETQ. The CDR3 nucleotides are TGCGCCAGCAGTCTGCAGGGATCAAGGGATGAAAAACTGTTTTTT. Its protein is CASSLQGSRDEKLFF. Variable domain in full (rest from reference TRBV5-1 and TRBJ1-4): KAGVTQTPRYLIKTRGQQVTLSCSPISGHRSVSWYQQTPGQGLQFLFEYFSETQRNKGNFPGRFSGRQFSNSRSEMNVSTLELGDSALYLCASSLQGSRDEKLFFGSGTQLSVL.

The chain employs TRBV7-6 and TRBJ2-1, with 13 bases identical to TRBD2. This CDR3 is built from 15 residues. With 1 base clipped from V and 6 bases from J, the junction kept 0 bases outside the gene matches. Looked up from germline, CDR1 is SGHVS and CDR2 is FNYEAQ. DNA for the CDR3: TGTGCCAGCAGCTTAGGACTAGCGGGGGGCAATGAGCAGTTCTTC. Translated: CASSLGLAGGNEQFF. Looking up the rest from reference TRBV7-6 and TRBJ2-1 gives the full variable domain: GAGVSQSPRYKVTKRGQDVALRCDPISGHVSLYWYRQALGQGPEFLTYFNYEAQQDKSGLPNDRFSAERPEGSISTLTIQRTEQRDSAMYRCASSLGLAGGNEQFFGPGTRLTVL.

The chain recombines TRBV7-9 with TRBJ1-1, with D perhaps matching TRBD1 (5 bases). Germline V CDR1 and CDR2: SEHNR, FQNEAQ (reference sequence). Trimming cost V 7 bases and J 10 bases, with 16 bases left between them. The CDR3 spans 12 residues. CDR3: CASTPEGSGAFF. CDR3 bases: TGTGCCAGCACCCCGGAGGGGTCGGGAGCTTTCTTT.

The chain is built from TRBV18 and TRBJ1-1; no firm D call. Trimming shortened V by 4 bases and J by 7 bases, and 16 bases separated the two germline ends. Looked up from germline, CDR1 is KGHSH and CDR2 is LQKENI. This CDR3 is built from 14 residues. DNA for the CDR3: TGTGCCAGCTCACTCTCCGGGAGAAGAAATGAAGCTTTCTTT. Translating it yields CASSLSGRRNEAFF. Full variable domain (missing parts from reference TRBV18 and TRBJ1-1): NAGVMQNPRHLVRRRGQEARLRCSPMKGHSHVYWYRQLPEEGLKFMVYLQKENIIDESGMPKERFSAEFPKEGPSILRIQQVVRGDSAAYFCASSLSGRRNEAFFGQGTRLTVV.